The 24 T cell receptor beta chains listed next were all sequenced from one sample in a study of blood T cell repertoires in COVID-19. Assay used: immunoSEQ multiplex PCR; TCRdb lists only in-frame clones, some missing. The table has about 410,000 clones, around 91% seen once. The sequenced sample consisted of peripheral blood. The receptors derive from a woman aged 40 to 50 with COVID-19, enrolled during active disease.

This chain joins TRBV18 and TRBJ1-5; 10 nucleotides agree with TRBD1. V shed 6 bases and J 6 bases; nucleotides not matched to a gene: 5. This CDR3 comprises 14 residues. Per germline, CDR1 KGHSH and CDR2 LQKENI. This chain's CDR3 is CASSRDRGGQPQHF. The CDR3 DNA sequence: TGTGCCAGCTCCCGGGACAGGGGAGGTCAGCCCCAGCATTTT.

This chain uses TRBV27 with TRBJ1-1; 9 nucleotides line up with TRBD1. The junction had 8 bases not matched to a gene; V was cut back by 5 bases and J by 4 bases. Per the germline V gene, CDR1 is MNHEY and CDR2 is SMNVEV (reference sequence). CDR3 length equals 15 residues. The CDR3 here is CASSPRGQGSTEAFF. The CDR3 DNA reads as TGTGCCAGCAGTCCGCGGGGACAGGGCTCCACTGAAGCTTTCTTT.

This clone has just a few counts. The CDR3: CASSQVPTGGLSNYGYTF. The CDR3 DNA is TGCGCCAGCAGCCAAGTCCCGACAGGGGGCCTCTCTAACTATGGCTACACCTTC. The chain uses TRBV4-1 and TRBJ1-2; 10 positions agree with TRBD1. V lost 1 base and J lost 0; bases outside the gene matches: 8. Looked up from germline, CDR1 is MGHRA and CDR2 is YSYEKL. This CDR3 is 18 amino acids long.

The chain couples TRBV2 to TRBJ1-4, with 9 bases that match TRBD1. Germline V gene lookup returns CDR1 SNHLY and CDR2 FYNNEI. This CDR3 has 15 amino acids. Germline trimming cut 6 bases from V and 4 bases from J; bases unmatched to any gene: 6. The CDR3 reads CASSADRGYNEKLFF. In DNA, the CDR3 is TGTGCCAGCAGCGCTGACAGGGGGTATAATGAAAAACTGTTTTTT.

This chain uses TRBV5-5 with TRBJ2-7; tentative D call: TRBD1 (7 bases). The V gene's germline CDR1 is SGHKS and CDR2 YYEKEE (reference sequence). The CDR3 loop spans 12 amino acids. V was clipped by 5 bases and J by 7 bases, with 13 bases between them. This CDR3 is CASSSPGGEQYF. CDR3 nucleotide sequence: TGTGCCAGCAGTTCCCCAGGGGGGGAGCAGTACTTC.

The J gene is TRBJ1-1, the V gene TRBV5-6, with D unresolved. CDR1 is SGHDT, CDR2 YYEEEE, per germline. The CDR3 is made up of 14 amino acids. The ends were cut back, 5 bases at V and 6 bases at J, with 17 bases in the middle. DNA of the CDR3: TGTGCCAGCAGATCAGACGTCGGAGTCCCTGAAGCTTTCTTT. Amino acid sequence: CASRSDVGVPEAFF.

The chain carries TRBV27 and TRBJ2-1, with 7 nucleotides matching TRBD1. The CDR3 loop spans 15 amino acids. J was trimmed by 0 bases and V by 4 bases; bases with no gene match: 3. From germline, CDR1 is MNHEY and CDR2 SMNVEV (reference sequence). CDR3 nucleotides: TGTGCCAGCAGTTACCGGGACAGCTCCTACAATGAGCAGTTCTTC. This codes for CASSYRDSSYNEQFF.

In DNA, the CDR3 is TGCGCCAGCAGCGGGGGACTAGCGCTGTCCTACGAGCAGTACTTC. Its translation: CASSGGLALSYEQYF. V is TRBV5-1 and J is TRBJ2-7; 10 bases fit TRBD2. The CDR3 is 15 residues long. CDR1 is SGHRS and CDR2 is YFSETQ in the germline V gene. V was pared by 4 bases and J by 1 base, with 5 bases of the junction left unmatched.

This chain connects TRBV7-9 to TRBJ1-3; a possible D gene is TRBD1 (5 bases). Trimming shortened V by 1 base and J by 0 bases, and 10 bases separated the two germline ends. CDR1 is SEHNR, CDR2 FQNEAQ, per germline (reference sequence). This CDR3 is built from 16 residues. The CDR3 coding sequence is TGTGCCAGCAGCTTAGAGGGGCCGGACTCTGGAAACACCATATATTTT. This encodes CASSLEGPDSGNTIYF.

CDR3 sequence (DNA): TGTGCCAGCAGGCTAAGCGGTGTCACAGATACGCAGTATTTT. Its translation is CASRLSGVTDTQYF. This sequence joins TRBV27 and TRBJ2-3, with D possibly being TRBD2 (5 bases). The CDR3 loop spans 14 amino acids. Germline loops: CDR1 MNHEY, CDR2 SMNVEV (reference sequence). Trimming cost V 6 bases and J 2 bases, with 12 bases left between them.

The rearrangement joins TRBV4-3 to TRBJ1-2, with 9 bases matching TRBD1. The CDR3 contains 18 residues. V trimming: 0 bases; J trimming: 8 bases; junction bases outside the gene matches: 16. Germline V lookup: CDR1 LGHNA, CDR2 YSLEER. The CDR3 nucleotides are TGCGCCAGCAGCCAAGATTTGGGACAGGGCATCCTTTTCGAGGGCTACACCTTC. Translation: CASSQDLGQGILFEGYTF.

The genes are TRBV6-5 and TRBJ2-3; D gene uncertain. The CDR3 totals 16 residues. CDR1 is MNHEY, CDR2 SVGAGI, per germline. V shed 2 bases and J shed 3 bases, with 15 bases lying between them. This CDR3 is CASSYGSAGGTDTQYF. CDR3 in DNA: TGTGCCAGCAGTTACGGGTCAGCAGGTGGGACAGATACGCAGTATTTT.

This clone has just one count. The chain links TRBV7-2 to TRBJ1-1; D gene unclear. V lost 3 bases and J 0 bases, leaving 8 bases between the germline ends. Per germline, CDR1 SGHTA and CDR2 FQGNSA. CDR3 length: 14 amino acids. The chain's CDR3 is CASSFGGVNTEAFF. Written as DNA, the CDR3 is TGTGCCAGCAGCTTCGGAGGAGTGAACACTGAAGCTTTCTTT.

The chain joins TRBV11-2 to TRBJ1-1; D gene unclear. Trimming shortened V by 0 bases and J by 1 base, and 6 bases separated the two germline ends. This CDR3 region has 14 residues. Per the germline V gene, CDR1 is SGHAT and CDR2 is FQNNGV. The chain's CDR3 is CASSLDQANTEAFF. The CDR3 DNA sequence: TGTGCCAGCAGCTTAGATCAAGCGAACACTGAAGCTTTCTTT.

This chain connects TRBV28 to TRBJ1-2, with TRBD1 as a possible D gene (6 bases). V was trimmed by 5 bases and J by 4 bases, leaving 17 bases between them. CDR1 is MDHEN, CDR2 SYDVKM, per germline. This CDR3 is built from 15 residues. CDR3 DNA: TGTGCCAGCAGTCCCGGGGGGGGCTCTACCTATGGCTACACCTTC. Translating it yields CASSPGGGSTYGYTF.

The chain joins TRBV28 to TRBJ2-7, with 9 bases fitting TRBD1. From germline, CDR1 is MDHEN and CDR2 SYDVKM. The CDR3 sequence is 14 residues long. J gave up 5 bases and V 5 bases, and 7 bases lay outside the gene matches. CDR3 nucleotide sequence: TGTGCCAGCAGTATCACAGGGGGCAGCGACGAGCAGTACTTC. Translation: CASSITGGSDEQYF.

This sequence joins TRBV30 and TRBJ2-5; the match to TRBD2 covers 11 bases. The CDR3 runs to 16 residues. Germline V CDR1 and CDR2: GTSNPN, SVGIG (reference sequence). V was clipped by 2 bases and J by 4 bases; unmatched bases: 9. Here the CDR3 reads CAWSPLAGGRGETQYF. In DNA form, the CDR3 reads TGTGCCTGGAGTCCTCTAGCGGGGGGAAGAGGAGAGACCCAGTACTTC.

This rearrangement joins TRBV7-6 to TRBJ2-1; 7 bases match TRBD1. J was trimmed by 6 bases and V by 5 bases; bases with no gene match: 16. CDR1 and CDR2 (germline): SGHVS, FNYEAQ. The CDR3 runs to 17 residues. The CDR3 spells CASSPQIGTVKPNEQFF. DNA of the CDR3: TGTGCCAGCAGCCCGCAAATCGGGACAGTGAAGCCCAATGAGCAGTTCTTC.

This chain links TRBV6-6 with TRBJ2-1; D perhaps matches TRBD2 (6 bases). Per the germline V gene, CDR1 is MNHNY and CDR2 is SVGAGI (reference sequence). Trimming removed 6 bases from V and 8 bases from J, with 14 bases in between. CDR3 length: 13 residues. The CDR3 reads CASSLGRDYEQFF. CDR3 DNA: TGTGCCAGCAGCCTCGGGCGGGACTATGAGCAGTTCTTC.

This CDR3 reads CASSSAGGANSPLHF. CDR3 nucleotides: TGCGCCAGCAGCTCGGCGGGGGGAGCTAATTCACCCCTCCACTTT. This chain links TRBV5-1 with TRBJ1-6, with a weak D call TRBD1 (5 bases). V was pared by 3 bases and J by 6 bases, with 13 bases between. There are 15 residues in the CDR3. Germline values: CDR1 SGHRS, CDR2 YFSETQ.

The CDR3 loop is CASSEDYSYEQYF. The CDR3 nucleotides read TGTGCCAGCAGTGAAGACTACTCCTACGAGCAGTACTTC. The V gene is TRBV2, the J gene TRBJ2-7; D is ambiguous. V was clipped by 1 base and J by 0 bases, with 4 bases between them. CDR1 is SNHLY and CDR2 is FYNNEI in the germline V gene. This CDR3 comprises 13 residues.

The V gene is TRBV28, the J gene TRBJ2-5; 8 positions agree with TRBD1. Germline V gene data show CDR1 as MDHEN and CDR2 as SYDVKM. With 6 bases clipped from V and 1 base from J, the junction kept 7 bases outside the gene matches. The CDR3 covers 15 residues. CDR3 DNA sequence: TGTGCCAGCAGGCTAGGACAGGGTGTCCAAGAGACCCAGTACTTC. Protein product: CASRLGQGVQETQYF.

The chain recombines TRBV9 with TRBJ2-3, with TRBD2 matching 7 bases. Germline values: CDR1 SGDLS, CDR2 YYNGEE. This CDR3 has 17 amino acids. J was trimmed by 0 bases and V by 0 bases; bases with no gene match: 7. This CDR3 is CASSVEHGGGSTDTQYF. The CDR3 nucleotides are TGTGCCAGCAGCGTAGAACATGGCGGGGGTAGCACAGATACGCAGTATTTT.

V and J are TRBV9 and TRBJ1-1; D may be TRBD1 (5 bases). From germline, CDR1 is SGDLS and CDR2 YYNGEE. The CDR3 has 14 amino acids. Between the trimmed V and J ends, which lost 5 bases and 1 base, there was a span of 12 bases. CDR3: CASRPTGGNTEAFF. The CDR3 DNA is TGTGCCAGCAGGCCTACAGGTGGGAACACTGAAGCTTTCTTT.